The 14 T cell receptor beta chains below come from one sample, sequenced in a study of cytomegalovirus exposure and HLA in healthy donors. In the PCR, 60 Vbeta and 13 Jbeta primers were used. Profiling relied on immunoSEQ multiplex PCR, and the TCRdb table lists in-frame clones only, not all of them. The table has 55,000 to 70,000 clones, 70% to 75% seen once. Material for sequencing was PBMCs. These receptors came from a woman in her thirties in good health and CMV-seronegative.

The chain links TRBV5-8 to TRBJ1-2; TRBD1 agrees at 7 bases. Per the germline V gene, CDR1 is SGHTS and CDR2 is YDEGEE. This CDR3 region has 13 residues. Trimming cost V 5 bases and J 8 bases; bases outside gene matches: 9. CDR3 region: CASRLTGLRGYTF. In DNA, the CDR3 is TGTGCCAGCAGACTGACAGGGCTACGCGGCTACACCTTC.

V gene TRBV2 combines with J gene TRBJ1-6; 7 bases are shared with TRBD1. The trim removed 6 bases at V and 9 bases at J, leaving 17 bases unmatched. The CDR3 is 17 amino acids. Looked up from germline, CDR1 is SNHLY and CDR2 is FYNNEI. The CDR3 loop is CASSNESPRTGFSPLHF. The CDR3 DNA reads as TGTGCCAGCAGCAACGAAAGCCCACGGACAGGTTTTTCACCCCTCCACTTT.

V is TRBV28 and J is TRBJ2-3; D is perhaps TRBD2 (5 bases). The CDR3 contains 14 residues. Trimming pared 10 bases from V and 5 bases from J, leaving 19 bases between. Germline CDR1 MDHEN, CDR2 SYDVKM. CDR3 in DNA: TGTGCCATCGAGGTGGGGAGCGCCGGAGATACGCAGTATTTT. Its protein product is CAIEVGSAGDTQYF.

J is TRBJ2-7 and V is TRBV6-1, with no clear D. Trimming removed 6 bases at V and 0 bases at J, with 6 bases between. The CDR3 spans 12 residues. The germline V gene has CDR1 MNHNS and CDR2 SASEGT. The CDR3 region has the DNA TGTGCCAGCAGCTTGAGCTCCTACGAGCAGTACTTC. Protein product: CASSLSSYEQYF.

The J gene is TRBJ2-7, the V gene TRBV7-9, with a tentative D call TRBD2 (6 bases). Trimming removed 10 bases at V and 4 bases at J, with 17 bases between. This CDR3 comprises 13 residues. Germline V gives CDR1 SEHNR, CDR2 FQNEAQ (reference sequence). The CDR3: CATMGGRPYEQYV. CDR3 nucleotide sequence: TGTGCCACGATGGGAGGCAGGCCGTACGAGCAGTACGTC.

This CDR3 is CASSDVGLDEQYF. CDR3 nucleotide sequence: TGTGCCAGCAGCGACGTGGGACTGGACGAGCAGTACTTC. The chain couples TRBV27 to TRBJ2-7; TRBD2 is a possible D gene (6 bases). With 6 bases removed from V and 5 bases from J, the gap between germline ends came to 14 bases. The V gene's germline CDR1 is MNHEY and CDR2 SMNVEV (reference sequence). The CDR3 is 13 amino acids.

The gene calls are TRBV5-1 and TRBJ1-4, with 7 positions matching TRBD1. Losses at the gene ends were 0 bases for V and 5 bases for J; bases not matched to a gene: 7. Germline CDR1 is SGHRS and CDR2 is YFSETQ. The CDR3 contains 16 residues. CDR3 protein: CASSLAPGQLNEKLFF. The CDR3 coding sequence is TGCGCCAGCAGCTTGGCCCCGGGACAGCTCAATGAAAAACTGTTTTTT.

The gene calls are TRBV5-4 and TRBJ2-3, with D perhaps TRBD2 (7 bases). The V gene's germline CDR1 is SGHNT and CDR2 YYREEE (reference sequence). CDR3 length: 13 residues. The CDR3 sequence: CAASRGAEDTQYF. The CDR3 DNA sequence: TGTGCTGCAAGCCGGGGGGCCGAAGATACGCAGTATTTT.

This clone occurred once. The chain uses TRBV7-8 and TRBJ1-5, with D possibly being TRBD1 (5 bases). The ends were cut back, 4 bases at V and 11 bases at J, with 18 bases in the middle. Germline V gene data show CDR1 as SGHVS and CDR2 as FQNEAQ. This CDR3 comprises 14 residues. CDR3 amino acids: CASSSTSTGVAQHF. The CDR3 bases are TGTGCCAGCAGCTCGACTAGTACGGGGGTAGCCCAGCATTTT.

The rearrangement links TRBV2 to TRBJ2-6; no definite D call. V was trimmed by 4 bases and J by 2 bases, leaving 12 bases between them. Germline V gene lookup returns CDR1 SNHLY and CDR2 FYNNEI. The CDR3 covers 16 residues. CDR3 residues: CASSGGALPGANVLTF. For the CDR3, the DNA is TGTGCCAGCAGTGGCGGTGCCCTCCCTGGGGCCAACGTCCTGACTTTC.

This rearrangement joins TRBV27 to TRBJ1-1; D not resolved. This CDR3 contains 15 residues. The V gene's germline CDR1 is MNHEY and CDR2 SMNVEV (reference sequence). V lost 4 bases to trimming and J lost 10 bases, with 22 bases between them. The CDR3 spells CASSSPDLGGMRAFF. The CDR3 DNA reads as TGTGCCAGCAGTTCTCCGGACCTTGGAGGAATGAGAGCTTTCTTT.

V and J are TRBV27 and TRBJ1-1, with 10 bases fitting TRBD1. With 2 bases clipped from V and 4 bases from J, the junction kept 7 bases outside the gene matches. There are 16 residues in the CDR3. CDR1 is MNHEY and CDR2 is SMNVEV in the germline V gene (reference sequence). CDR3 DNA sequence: TGTGCCAGCAGTTTAACCGAGACAGGGGGCGTCACTGAAGCTTTCTTT. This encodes CASSLTETGGVTEAFF.

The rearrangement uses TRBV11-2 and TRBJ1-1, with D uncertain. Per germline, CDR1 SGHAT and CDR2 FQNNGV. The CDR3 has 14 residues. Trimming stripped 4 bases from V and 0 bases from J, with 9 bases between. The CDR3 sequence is CASSYRGMNTEAFF. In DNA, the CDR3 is TGTGCCAGCAGCTACCGCGGCATGAACACTGAAGCTTTCTTT. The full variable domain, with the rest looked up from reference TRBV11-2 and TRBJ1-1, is EAGVAQSPRYKIIEKRQSVAFWCNPISGHATLYWYQQILGQGPKLLIQFQNNGVVDDSQLPKDRFSAERLKGVDSTLKIQPAKLEDSAVYLCASSYRGMNTEAFFGQGTRLTVV.

CDR3 region: CASSPHPASEAFF. CDR3 nucleotides: TGTGCCAGCAGCCCCCATCCGGCTAGTGAAGCTTTCTTT. The chain couples TRBV11-3 to TRBJ1-1; no definite D call. The CDR3 length is 13 residues. Trimming removed 5 bases at V and 7 bases at J, with 14 bases between. Germline V gene sequence: CDR1 SGHNT, CDR2 YENEEA.